The 5 T cell receptor beta chains reported below all come from one sample, sequenced in a study of blood T cell repertoires in COVID-19. The repertoire was sequenced with immunoSEQ multiplex PCR; TCRdb's copy has only in-frame clones and lacks some. This table has tens of thousands of clones, around 87% appearing once. The sequenced sample was peripheral blood. The receptors shown here come from a human donor with active COVID-19. The donor label of this sample is uncertain.

The chain uses TRBV6-5 and TRBJ2-7, with D maybe TRBD2 (7 bases). The CDR3 loop spans 15 amino acids. Trimming removed 6 bases at V and 0 bases at J, with 15 bases between. The germline V gene has CDR1 MNHEY and CDR2 SVGAGI. The CDR3 loop is CASSPGGGGSYEQYF. The CDR3 DNA follows: TGTGCCAGCAGCCCGGGGGGCGGGGGCTCCTACGAGCAGTACTTC.

This chain connects TRBV19 to TRBJ2-1, with D possibly being TRBD1 (5 bases). This CDR3 spans 13 amino acids. Trimming left V 6 bases short and J 3 bases short, with 9 bases between. Germline CDR1 is LNHDA and CDR2 is SQIVND (reference sequence). CDR3 coding DNA: TGTGCCAGTAGCCAGGGCAACTACAATGAGCAGTTCTTC. It is translated as CASSQGNYNEQFF.

CDR3 region: CASSQAGTTNEKLFF. CDR3 in DNA: TGTGCCAGCAGCCAGGCCGGGACAACTAATGAAAAACTGTTTTTT. The chain carries TRBV4-2 and TRBJ1-4; no reliable D call. The CDR3 loop spans 15 amino acids. In germline, CDR1 is LGHNA, CDR2 YNFKEQ. V shed 3 bases and J shed 0 bases, with 8 bases lying between them.

The chain couples TRBV9 to TRBJ2-5; D perhaps matches TRBD1 (6 bases). Germline CDR1 is SGDLS and CDR2 is YYNGEE. The CDR3 sequence is 14 residues long. V was clipped by 2 bases and J by 2 bases, with 10 bases between them. CDR3 amino acids: CASSVLGHQETQYF. The CDR3 DNA reads as TGTGCCAGCAGCGTGCTGGGACATCAAGAGACCCAGTACTTC.

The V call is TRBV7-9, the J call TRBJ1-2; D may be TRBD1 (6 bases). The CDR3 spans 13 residues. Germline V gene sequence: CDR1 SEHNR, CDR2 FQNEAQ (reference sequence). With 6 bases removed from V and 2 bases from J, the gap between germline ends came to 10 bases. The CDR3 DNA is TGTGCCAGCAGTTTTACAGGGAACTATGGCTACACCTTC. This gives the protein CASSFTGNYGYTF.